Presented here are 20 T cell receptor beta chains from one specimen sequenced in a study of blood T cells in healthy people across ages. Sample-barcoded 5' priming and a J-beta primer mix drove a second PCR of roughly 6 to 12 cycles. TCRdb itself ran the 5' RACE reads through MiXCR, one entry per CDR3 protein. The sample shows approximately 800,000 distinct CDR3 sequences, around 68% of them seen only once. What was sequenced was blood. The receptors were sampled from a man aged 30-40 years in good health.

J is TRBJ2-4 and V is TRBV7-9, with TRBD1 as a possible D gene (5 bases). Germline assignment: CDR1 SEHNR and CDR2 FQNEAQ (reference sequence). Trimming took 3 bases from V and 0 from J, leaving 12 bases between them. CDR3 size: 16 residues. The CDR3 region is CASSFWTSLAKNIQYF. CDR3 in DNA: TGTGCCAGCAGCTTTTGGACAAGTCTAGCCAAAAACATTCAGTACTTC.

The sample holds many counts of this clonotype. This chain uses TRBV25-1 with TRBJ1-2; D is unresolved. CDR1 MGHDK and CDR2 SYGVNS come from the germline V gene. The CDR3 runs 11 residues. Between the trimmed V and J ends, which lost 3 bases and 4 bases, there was a span of 3 bases. The CDR3 nucleotides are TGTGCCAGCAGTGAGTCCTATGGCTACACCTTC. Translating gives CASSESYGYTF.

This clonotype was seen only a few times. V is TRBV6-2 or TRBV6-3 and J is TRBJ1-2; 8 bases are a match to TRBD1. The V and J ends lost 7 bases and 6 bases, in that order; junction bases with no gene match: 13. This CDR3 contains 15 residues. The germline gives CDR1 MNHEY, CDR2 SVGEGT. CDR3 residues: CASIKNETGGNGYTF. Written as DNA, the CDR3 is TGTGCCAGCATTAAGAATGAAACAGGGGGTAATGGCTACACCTTC.

This clonotype came up a few times. V and J are TRBV10-3 and TRBJ2-7; D gene ambiguous. There are 11 residues in the CDR3. V lost 7 bases and J lost 3, with 7 bases in between. CDR1 ENHRY and CDR2 SYGVKD come from the germline V gene. Here the CDR3 reads CAIMGNYEQYF. For the CDR3, the DNA is TGTGCCATCATGGGGAACTACGAGCAGTACTTC.

In this sample, this clonotype turned up a few times. The V gene is TRBV7-9, the J gene TRBJ2-7, with D perhaps matching TRBD1 (6 bases). Trimming pared 2 bases from V and 2 bases from J, leaving 13 bases between. Germline V gene lookup returns CDR1 SEHNR and CDR2 FQNEAQ (reference sequence). The CDR3 runs 15 residues. The CDR3: CASSLTGKTPYEQYF. In DNA form, the CDR3 reads TGTGCCAGCAGCTTAACAGGGAAGACCCCCTACGAGCAGTACTTC.

J is TRBJ2-5 and V is TRBV10-3, with 14 bases identical to TRBD2. Trimming at V came to 0 bases and at J to 5 bases, leaving 5 bases not matched to a gene. Per germline, CDR1 ENHRY and CDR2 SYGVKD. The CDR3 consists of 17 residues. DNA for the CDR3: TGTGCCATCAGTGAGTCGACTAGCGGGGGGGCCCGGGAGACCCAGTACTTC. Translating it yields CAISESTSGGARETQYF.

The chain links TRBV10-3 to TRBJ1-1; perhaps TRBD1 as D (6 bases). This CDR3 spans 16 amino acids. V was shortened by 2 bases and J by 5 bases, with 18 bases between the two germline ends. The germline V gene encodes CDR1 ENHRY and CDR2 SYGVKD. CDR3 sequence (DNA): TGTGCCATCAGTGAGCCCTACAGGCTTAGGGGGACTGAAGCTTTCTTT. It is translated as CAISEPYRLRGTEAFF.

This clonotype was picked up one time. The chain employs TRBV4-2 and TRBJ2-1; possible D gene TRBD2, 6 bases. Deletions cut 3 bases from V and 0 bases from J, with 12 bases between. The germline V gene encodes CDR1 LGHNA and CDR2 YNFKEQ. The CDR3 runs to 16 residues. The CDR3 protein is CASSHLGTYSYNEQFF. CDR3 nucleotide sequence: TGTGCCAGCAGCCATCTGGGGACTTACTCCTACAATGAGCAGTTCTTC.

The chain combines TRBV6-6 with TRBJ2-7; 8 nucleotides line up with TRBD2. The J call may be in error: the DNA end matches TRBJ2-5 better. Per the germline V gene, CDR1 is MNHNY and CDR2 is SVGAGI (reference sequence). This CDR3 has 13 residues. The CDR3 region has the DNA TGTGCCAGCAGTGACACCCGGGAGGGGACCCAGTACTTC. It codes for CASSDTREGTQYF.

The gene calls are TRBV7-2 and TRBJ1-6; D may be TRBD1 (5 bases). The CDR3 totals 15 residues. The V gene's germline CDR1 is SGHTA and CDR2 FQGNSA. Trimming left V 2 bases short and J 6 bases short, with 11 bases between. CDR3 coding DNA: TGTGCCAGCAGCTTATATCGGGGGGTTAATTCACCCCTCCACTTT. Translation: CASSLYRGVNSPLHF.

This clonotype was counted a few times. The chain joins TRBV7-8 to TRBJ2-1; 12 positions match TRBD2. The V gene's germline CDR1 is SGHVS and CDR2 FQNEAQ. V was pared by 1 base and J by 9 bases, with 4 bases of the junction left unmatched. CDR3 length: 15 residues. CDR3 sequence reads: CASSLEGLAGCEQFF. CDR3 sequence (DNA): TGTGCCAGCAGCTTAGAAGGACTAGCGGGGTGTGAGCAGTTCTTC.

The V and J genes are TRBV7-2 and TRBJ2-7; D remains ambiguous. CDR1 is SGHTA, CDR2 FQGNSA, per germline. CDR3 length equals 14 residues. Trimming left V 4 bases short and J 1 base short, with 11 bases between. The CDR3 protein is CASSSLIPSYEQYF. CDR3 DNA sequence: TGTGCCAGCAGCTCCCTAATCCCATCCTACGAGCAGTACTTC.

J is TRBJ2-1 and V is TRBV3-1; possibly TRBD2 for D (5 bases). Germline V lookup: CDR1 LGHDT, CDR2 YNNKEL (reference sequence). V dropped 3 bases and J dropped 5 bases, with 8 bases sitting between them. The CDR3 consists of 13 residues. The CDR3 loop reads CASSHEADNEQFF. The CDR3 nucleotides are TGTGCCAGCAGCCACGAAGCGGACAATGAGCAGTTCTTC.

This rearrangement joins TRBV29-1 to TRBJ2-5; D uncertain. V was shortened by 2 bases and J by 5 bases, with 6 bases between the two germline ends. There are 11 residues in the CDR3. Germline V CDR1 and CDR2: SQVTM, ANQGSEA. CDR3 residues: CSVEPEETQYF. The CDR3 DNA is TGCAGCGTTGAACCGGAGGAGACCCAGTACTTC.

V gene TRBV28 combines with J gene TRBJ2-1; 11 bases agree with TRBD1. Germline V lookup: CDR1 MDHEN, CDR2 SYDVKM. The CDR3 runs to 14 residues. V lost 6 bases, J lost 8 bases, and 6 bases stayed unmatched. In DNA, the CDR3 is TGTGCCAGCAGCGGGACAGGGGGTTCCCATGAGCAGTTCTTC. Its protein is CASSGTGGSHEQFF.

V usage is TRBV18 and J usage is TRBJ1-4; D is possibly TRBD1 (5 bases). CDR3 size: 16 residues. V was clipped by 6 bases and J by 1 base, with 15 bases between them. Germline CDR1 is KGHSH and CDR2 is LQKENI. The CDR3 here is CASSVGAAGTNEKLFF. CDR3 in DNA: TGTGCCAGCTCGGTTGGGGCTGCAGGAACTAATGAAAAACTGTTTTTT.

This clonotype turned up a few times. This chain uses TRBV5-4 with TRBJ2-3, with D perhaps TRBD1 or TRBD2 (5 bases each). This CDR3 spans 15 amino acids. The germline CDR1 and CDR2 sequences are SGHNT and YYREEE (reference sequence). Trimming removed 4 bases from V and 3 bases from J, with 15 bases in between. This CDR3 is CASSPGQRATDTQYF. The CDR3 DNA is TGTGCCAGCAGCCCGGGGCAGAGGGCTACAGATACGCAGTATTTT.

This clonotype was observed many times. CDR3 sequence: CASTVVPGQLVGKTQYF. The CDR3 nucleotides are TGTGCCAGCACCGTAGTTCCGGGACAGCTCGTAGGGAAGACCCAGTACTTC. The chain links TRBV7-2 to TRBJ2-5; TRBD1 matches at 7 bases. Trimming removed 7 bases from V and 6 bases from J; junction bases left unmatched: 20. The CDR3 loop spans 17 amino acids. Germline V gives CDR1 SGHTA, CDR2 FQGNSA.

V usage is TRBV27 and J usage is TRBJ2-1; 10 bases align to TRBD1. The length of the CDR3 is 16 residues. The ends lost 5 bases at V and 9 bases at J; junction bases unmatched: 13. Germline V gene data show CDR1 as MNHEY and CDR2 as SMNVEV (reference sequence). The CDR3 loop reads CASSPQGDRGLSEQFF. In DNA, the CDR3 is TGTGCCAGCAGTCCCCAAGGGGACAGGGGTTTGAGTGAGCAGTTCTTC.

In nucleotides, the CDR3 is TGTGCCAGCGGTCACACCTACGAGCAGTACTTC. Its translation: CASGHTYEQYF. V gene TRBV6-2 or TRBV6-3 combines with J gene TRBJ2-7; D is ambiguous. Per the germline V gene, CDR1 is MNHEY and CDR2 is SVGEGT. The CDR3 consists of 11 residues. With 8 bases removed from V and 2 bases from J, the gap between germline ends came to 7 bases.